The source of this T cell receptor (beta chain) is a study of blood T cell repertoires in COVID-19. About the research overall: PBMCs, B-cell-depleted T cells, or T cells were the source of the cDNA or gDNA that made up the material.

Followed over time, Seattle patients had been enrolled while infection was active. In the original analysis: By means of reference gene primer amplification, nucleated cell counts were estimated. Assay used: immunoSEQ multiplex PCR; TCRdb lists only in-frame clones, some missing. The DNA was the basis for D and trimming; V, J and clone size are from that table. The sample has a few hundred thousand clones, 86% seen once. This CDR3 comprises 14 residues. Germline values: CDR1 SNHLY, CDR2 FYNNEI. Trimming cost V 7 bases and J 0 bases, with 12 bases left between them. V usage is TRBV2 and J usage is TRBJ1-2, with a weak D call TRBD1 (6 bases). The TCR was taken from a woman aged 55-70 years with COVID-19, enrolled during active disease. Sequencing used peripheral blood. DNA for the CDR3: TGTGCCAGCATAGAGACAGGAGCTAACTATGGCTACACCTTC. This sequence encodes CASIETGANYGYTF.